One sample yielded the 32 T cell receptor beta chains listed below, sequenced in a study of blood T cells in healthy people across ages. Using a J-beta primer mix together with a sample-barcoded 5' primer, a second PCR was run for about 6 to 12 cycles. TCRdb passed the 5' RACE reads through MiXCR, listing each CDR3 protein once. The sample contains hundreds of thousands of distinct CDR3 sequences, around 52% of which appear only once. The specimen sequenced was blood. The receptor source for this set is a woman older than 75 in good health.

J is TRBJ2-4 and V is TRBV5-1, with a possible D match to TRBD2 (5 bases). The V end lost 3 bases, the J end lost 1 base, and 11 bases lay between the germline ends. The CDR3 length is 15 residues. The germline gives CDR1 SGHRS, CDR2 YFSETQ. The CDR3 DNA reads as TGCGCCAGCAGCTGGACGGGGTCGGCCAAAAACATTCAGTACTTC. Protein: CASSWTGSAKNIQYF.

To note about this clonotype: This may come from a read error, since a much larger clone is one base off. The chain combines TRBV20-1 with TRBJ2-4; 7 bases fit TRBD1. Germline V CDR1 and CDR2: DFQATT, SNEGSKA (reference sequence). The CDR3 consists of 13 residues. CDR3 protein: CSLSGGANNIQYF. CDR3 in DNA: TGCAGCCTTTCAGGGGGAGCCAACAACATTCAGTACTTC.

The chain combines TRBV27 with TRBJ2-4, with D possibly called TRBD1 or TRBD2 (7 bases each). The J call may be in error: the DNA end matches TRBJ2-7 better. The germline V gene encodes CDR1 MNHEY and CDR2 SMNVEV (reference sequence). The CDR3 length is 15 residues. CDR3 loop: CASSSTRGGYYEQYF. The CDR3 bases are TGTGCCAGCAGCTCCACCAGGGGGGGGTACTACGAGCAGTACTTC.

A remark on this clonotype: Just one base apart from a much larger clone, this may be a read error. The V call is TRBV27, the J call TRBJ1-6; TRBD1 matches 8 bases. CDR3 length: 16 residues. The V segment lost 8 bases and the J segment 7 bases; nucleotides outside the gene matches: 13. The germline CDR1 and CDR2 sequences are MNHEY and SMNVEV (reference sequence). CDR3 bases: TGTGCCAGCCAGGGGGCGCCCCTATATCGGAATTCACCCCTCCACTTT. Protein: CASQGAPLYRNSPLHF.

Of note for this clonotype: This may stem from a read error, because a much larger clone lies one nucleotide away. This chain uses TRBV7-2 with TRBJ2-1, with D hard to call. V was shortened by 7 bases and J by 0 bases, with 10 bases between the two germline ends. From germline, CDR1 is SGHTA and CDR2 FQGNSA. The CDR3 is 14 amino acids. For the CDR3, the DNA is TGTGCCAGCACCGTACCGAGCTCCTACAATGAGCAGTTCTTC. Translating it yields CASTVPSSYNEQFF.

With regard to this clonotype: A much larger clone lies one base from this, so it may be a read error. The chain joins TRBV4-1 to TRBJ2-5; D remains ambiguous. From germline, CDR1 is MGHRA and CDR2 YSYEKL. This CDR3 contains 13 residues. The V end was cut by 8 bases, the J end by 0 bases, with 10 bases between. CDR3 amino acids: CASGMGYQETQYF. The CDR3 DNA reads TGCGCCAGCGGAATGGGGTACCAAGAGACCCAGTACTTC.

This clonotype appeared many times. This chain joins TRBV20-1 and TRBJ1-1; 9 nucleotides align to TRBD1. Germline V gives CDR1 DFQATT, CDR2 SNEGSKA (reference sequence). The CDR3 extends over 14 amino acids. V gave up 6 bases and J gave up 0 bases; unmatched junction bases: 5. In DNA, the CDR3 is TGCAGTGCATCCCGACAGGGGGTGAACACTGAAGCTTTCTTT. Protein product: CSASRQGVNTEAFF.

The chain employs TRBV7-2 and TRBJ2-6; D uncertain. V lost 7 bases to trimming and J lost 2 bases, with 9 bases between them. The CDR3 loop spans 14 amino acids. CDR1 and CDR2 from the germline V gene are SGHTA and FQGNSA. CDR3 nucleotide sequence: TGTGCCAGCACCTCGGGCGCTGGGGCCAACGTCCTGACTTTC. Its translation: CASTSGAGANVLTF.

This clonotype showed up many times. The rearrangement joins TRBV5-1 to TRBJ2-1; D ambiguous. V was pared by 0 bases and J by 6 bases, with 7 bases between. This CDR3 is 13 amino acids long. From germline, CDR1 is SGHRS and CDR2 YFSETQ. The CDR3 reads CASSLAWANEQFF. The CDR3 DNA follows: TGCGCCAGCAGCTTGGCGTGGGCCAATGAGCAGTTCTTC. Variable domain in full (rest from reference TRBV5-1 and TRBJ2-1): KAGVTQTPRYLIKTRGQQVTLSCSPISGHRSVSWYQQTPGQGLQFLFEYFSETQRNKGNFPGRFSGRQFSNSRSEMNVSTLELGDSALYLCASSLAWANEQFFGPGTRLTVL.

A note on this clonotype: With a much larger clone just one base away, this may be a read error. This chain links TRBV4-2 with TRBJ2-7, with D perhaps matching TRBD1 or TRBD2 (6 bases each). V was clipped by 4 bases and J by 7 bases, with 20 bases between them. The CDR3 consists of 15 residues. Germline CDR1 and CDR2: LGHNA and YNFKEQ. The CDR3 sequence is CASSLEGWGANEQYF. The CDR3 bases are TGTGCCAGCAGCCTAGAGGGGTGGGGGGCTAATGAGCAGTACTTC.

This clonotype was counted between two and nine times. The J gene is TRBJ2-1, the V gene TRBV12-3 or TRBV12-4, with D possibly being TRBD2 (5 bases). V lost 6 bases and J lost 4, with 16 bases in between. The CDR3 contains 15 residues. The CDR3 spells CASSPERVKYNEQFF. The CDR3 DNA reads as TGTGCCAGCAGCCCTGAGAGGGTAAAATACAATGAGCAGTTCTTC.

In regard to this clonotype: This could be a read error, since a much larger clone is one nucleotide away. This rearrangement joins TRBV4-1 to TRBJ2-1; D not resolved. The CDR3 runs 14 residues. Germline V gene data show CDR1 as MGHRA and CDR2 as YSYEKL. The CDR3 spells CVSQDLGSYNEQFF. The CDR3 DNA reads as TGCGTCAGCCAAGACCTGGGCAGCTACAATGAGCAGTTCTTC.

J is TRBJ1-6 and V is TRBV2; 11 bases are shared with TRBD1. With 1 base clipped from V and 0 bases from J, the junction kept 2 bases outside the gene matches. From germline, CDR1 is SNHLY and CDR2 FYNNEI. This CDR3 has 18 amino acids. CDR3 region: CASSEGTGGGSYNSPLHF. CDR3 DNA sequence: TGTGCCAGCAGTGAAGGGACAGGGGGCGGCTCCTATAATTCACCCCTCCACTTT.

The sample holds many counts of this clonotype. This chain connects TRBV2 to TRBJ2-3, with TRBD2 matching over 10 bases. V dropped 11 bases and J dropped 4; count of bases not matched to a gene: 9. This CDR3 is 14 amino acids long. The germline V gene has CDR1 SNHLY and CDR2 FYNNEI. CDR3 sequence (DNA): TGTGCCCAAAAGAAGGGACTAGCGTCAGATACGCAGTATTTT. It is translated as CAQKKGLASDTQYF. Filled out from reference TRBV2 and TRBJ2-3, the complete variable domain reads EPEVTQTPSHQVTQMGQEVILRCVPISNHLYFYWYRQILGQKVEFLVSFYNNEISEKSEIFDDQFSVERPDGSNFTLKIRSTKLEDSAMYFCAQKKGLASDTQYFGPGTRLTVL.

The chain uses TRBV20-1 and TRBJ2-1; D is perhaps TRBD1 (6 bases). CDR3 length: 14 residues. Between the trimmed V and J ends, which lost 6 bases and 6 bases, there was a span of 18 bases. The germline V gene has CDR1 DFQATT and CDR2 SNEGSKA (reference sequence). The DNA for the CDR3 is TGCAGTGCCCCGAGTGGGGGCCTTGGCAATGAGCAGTTCTTC. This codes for CSAPSGGLGNEQFF.

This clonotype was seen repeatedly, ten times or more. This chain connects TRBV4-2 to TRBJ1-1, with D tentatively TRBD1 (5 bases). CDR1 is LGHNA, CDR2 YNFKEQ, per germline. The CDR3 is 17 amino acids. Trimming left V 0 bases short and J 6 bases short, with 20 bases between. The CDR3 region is CASSQEGVGTRAPEAFF. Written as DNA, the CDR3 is TGTGCCAGCAGCCAAGAAGGGGTAGGGACTAGGGCCCCTGAAGCTTTCTTT.

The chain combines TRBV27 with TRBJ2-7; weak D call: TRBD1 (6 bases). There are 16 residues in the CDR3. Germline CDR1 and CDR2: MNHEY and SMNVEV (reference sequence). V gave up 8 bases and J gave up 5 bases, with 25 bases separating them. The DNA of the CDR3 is TGTGCCAGCTATCCGACAGGTAACCTCATACTGAACGAGCAGTACTTC. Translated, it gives CASYPTGNLILNEQYF.

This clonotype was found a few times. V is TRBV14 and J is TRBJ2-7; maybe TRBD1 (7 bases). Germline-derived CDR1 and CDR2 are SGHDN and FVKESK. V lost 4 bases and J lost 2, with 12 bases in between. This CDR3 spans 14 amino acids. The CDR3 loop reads CASSPQGGTYEQYF. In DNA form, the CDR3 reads TGTGCCAGCAGCCCGCAGGGGGGAACCTACGAGCAGTACTTC.

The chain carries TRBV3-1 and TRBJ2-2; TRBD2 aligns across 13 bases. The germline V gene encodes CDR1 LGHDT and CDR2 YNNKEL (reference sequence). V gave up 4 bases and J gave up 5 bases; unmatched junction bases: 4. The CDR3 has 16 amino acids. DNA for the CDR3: TGTGCCAGCAGCCCGCCGGGACTAGCGGGGACCGGGGAGCTGTTTTTT. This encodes CASSPPGLAGTGELFF.

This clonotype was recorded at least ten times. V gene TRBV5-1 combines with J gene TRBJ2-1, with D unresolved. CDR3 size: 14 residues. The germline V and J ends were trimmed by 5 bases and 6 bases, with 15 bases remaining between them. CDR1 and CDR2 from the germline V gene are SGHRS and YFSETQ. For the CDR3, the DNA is TGCGCCAGCAGGTCACCTCGAACGCCCAATGAGCAGTTCTTC. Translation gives CASRSPRTPNEQFF.

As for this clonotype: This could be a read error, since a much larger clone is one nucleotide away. CDR3 DNA: TGCGGTGCGCTACAGGGTGGGATATCCTACGAGCAGTACTTC. It encodes CGALQGGISYEQYF. This rearrangement joins TRBV20-1 to TRBJ2-7, with D tentatively TRBD1 (6 bases). The CDR3 spans 14 residues. In germline, CDR1 is DFQATT, CDR2 SNEGSKA (reference sequence).

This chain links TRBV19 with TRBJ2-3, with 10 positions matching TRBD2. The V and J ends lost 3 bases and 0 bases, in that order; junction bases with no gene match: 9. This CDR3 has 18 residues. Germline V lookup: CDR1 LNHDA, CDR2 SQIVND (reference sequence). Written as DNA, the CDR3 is TGTGCCAGTAGTATCAGCAGCGGGGGGGCCGCTAGCACAGATACGCAGTATTTT. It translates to CASSISSGGAASTDTQYF.

The CDR3 protein is CAIRTSGLNEQFF. The CDR3 DNA reads as TGTGCCATCCGGACTAGCGGACTCAATGAGCAGTTCTTC. V is TRBV10-3 and J is TRBJ2-1; 10 bases align to TRBD2. The germline V gene encodes CDR1 ENHRY and CDR2 SYGVKD. The CDR3 sequence is 13 residues long. J was trimmed by 6 bases and V by 8 bases; bases with no gene match: 4.

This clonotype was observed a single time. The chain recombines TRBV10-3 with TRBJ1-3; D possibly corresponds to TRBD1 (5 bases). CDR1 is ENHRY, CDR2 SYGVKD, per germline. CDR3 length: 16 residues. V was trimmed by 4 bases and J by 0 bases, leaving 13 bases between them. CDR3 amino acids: CAISGGTSPSGNTIYF. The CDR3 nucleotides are TGTGCCATCAGTGGGGGGACTTCGCCCTCTGGAAACACCATATATTTT.

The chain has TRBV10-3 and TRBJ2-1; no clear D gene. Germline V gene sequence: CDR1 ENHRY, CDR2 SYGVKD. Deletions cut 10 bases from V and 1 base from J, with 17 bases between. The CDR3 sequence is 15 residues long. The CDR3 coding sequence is TGTGCCACACACTCTTCAGCCGGGTCCTACAATGAGCAGTTCTTC. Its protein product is CATHSSAGSYNEQFF.

CDR3 sequence: CASSRRTDQETQYF. Here the CDR3 DNA reads TGTGCCAGCAGCCGACGGACAGACCAAGAGACCCAGTACTTC. The chain employs TRBV3-1 and TRBJ2-5; perhaps TRBD1 as D (6 bases). The CDR3 totals 14 residues. Germline V gene lookup returns CDR1 LGHDT and CDR2 YNNKEL (reference sequence). Trimming removed 4 bases from V and 0 bases from J, with 9 bases in between.

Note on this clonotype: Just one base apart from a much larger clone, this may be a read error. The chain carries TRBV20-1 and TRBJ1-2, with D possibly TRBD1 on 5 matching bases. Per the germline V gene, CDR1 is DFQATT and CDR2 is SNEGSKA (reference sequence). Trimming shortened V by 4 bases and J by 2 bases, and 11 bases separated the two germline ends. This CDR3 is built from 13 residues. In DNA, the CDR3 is TGCAGTGCTATTGCAGGGATGAACTATGGCTACACCTTC. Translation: CSAIAGMNYGYTF.

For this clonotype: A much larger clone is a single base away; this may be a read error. CDR3 amino acids: CANQTKVGGIQETQYF. CDR3 coding DNA: TGTGCCAACCAAACTAAAGTGGGAGGGATACAGGAGACCCAGTACTTC. The chain combines TRBV28 with TRBJ2-5; 7 nucleotides align to TRBD2. V lost 10 bases to trimming and J lost 5 bases; unmatched junction nucleotides: 19. Germline CDR1 is MDHEN and CDR2 is SYDVKM. This CDR3 has 16 residues.

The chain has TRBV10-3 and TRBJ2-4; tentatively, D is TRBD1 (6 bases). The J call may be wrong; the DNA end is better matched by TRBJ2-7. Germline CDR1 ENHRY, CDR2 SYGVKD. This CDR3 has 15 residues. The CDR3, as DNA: TGTGCCATCAGTGATACGGGGACATCCTTCTACGAGCAGTACTTC. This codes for CAISDTGTSFYEQYF.

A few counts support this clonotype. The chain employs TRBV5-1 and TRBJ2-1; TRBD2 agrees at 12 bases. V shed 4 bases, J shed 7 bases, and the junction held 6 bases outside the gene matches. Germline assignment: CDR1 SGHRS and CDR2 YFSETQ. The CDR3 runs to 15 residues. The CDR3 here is CASSRTSGEPNEQFF. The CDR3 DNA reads TGCGCCAGCAGCCGGACTAGCGGGGAGCCAAATGAGCAGTTCTTC.

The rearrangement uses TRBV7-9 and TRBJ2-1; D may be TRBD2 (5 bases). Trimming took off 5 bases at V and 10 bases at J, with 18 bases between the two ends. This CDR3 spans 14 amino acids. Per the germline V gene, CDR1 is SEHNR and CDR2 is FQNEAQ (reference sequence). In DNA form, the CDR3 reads TGTGCCAGCAGCCCCCCGGGGAAAAAAGAGGAGCAGTTCTTC. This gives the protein CASSPPGKKEEQFF.

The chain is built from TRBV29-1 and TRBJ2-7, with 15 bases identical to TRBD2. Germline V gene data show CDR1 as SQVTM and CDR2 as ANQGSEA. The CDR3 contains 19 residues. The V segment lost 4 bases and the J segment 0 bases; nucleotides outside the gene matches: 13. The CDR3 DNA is TGCAGCGTTGGGGTCCCGGGACTAGCGGGAGGATTGAGCTCCTACGAGCAGTACTTC. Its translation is CSVGVPGLAGGLSSYEQYF.